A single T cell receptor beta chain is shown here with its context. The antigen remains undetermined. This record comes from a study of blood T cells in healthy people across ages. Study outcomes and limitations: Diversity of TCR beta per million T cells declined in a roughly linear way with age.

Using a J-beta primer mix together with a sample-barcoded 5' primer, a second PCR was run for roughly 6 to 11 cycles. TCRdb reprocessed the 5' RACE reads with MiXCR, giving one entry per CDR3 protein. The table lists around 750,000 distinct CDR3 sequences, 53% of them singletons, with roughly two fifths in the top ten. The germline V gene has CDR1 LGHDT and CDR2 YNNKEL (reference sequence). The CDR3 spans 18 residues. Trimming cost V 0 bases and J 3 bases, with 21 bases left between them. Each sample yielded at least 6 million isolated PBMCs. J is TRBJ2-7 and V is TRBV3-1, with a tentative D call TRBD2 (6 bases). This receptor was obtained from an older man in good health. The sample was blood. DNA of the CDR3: TGTGCCAGCAGCCAAGATCTGGAGGGATTAGCGGTGCGCTACGAGCAGTACTTC. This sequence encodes CASSQDLEGLAVRYEQYF.